In this sample, the clone carrying this TCR beta chain turned up once. This sample was taken from a study of T cells in Graves' hyperthyroidism and ophthalmopathy. Patients with ophthalmopathy all had a Clinical Activity Score of at least 3, a NOSPECS grade of at least 4 and duration under 3 months. Researchers barred patients who had uncontrolled infection, other autoimmune disease, pregnancy or lactation. From RNA transcripts, TCR beta CDR3 regions were amplified. HTBI primers were employed in a first-round RT-PCR of the TCR CDR3. One entry per CDR3 protein, called by TCRdb with MiXCR from the multiplex PCR reads. The sample includes a few hundred thousand distinct CDR3 sequences, about 20% seen only once; the top ten take under 55%. This receptor was taken from an older woman with Graves' ophthalmopathy. The sequencing sample was made of blood.

The CDR3 DNA is TGTGCCATCCATCCCTGGGACAGGGTCAATGAGCAGTTCTTC. This translates into CAIHPWDRVNEQFF. V usage is TRBV24-1 and J usage is TRBJ2-1, with TRBD1 identical over 9 bases. Per the germline V gene, CDR1 is KGHDR and CDR2 is SFDVKD. V lost 11 bases, J lost 6 bases, and 10 bases stayed unmatched. This CDR3 contains 14 residues.